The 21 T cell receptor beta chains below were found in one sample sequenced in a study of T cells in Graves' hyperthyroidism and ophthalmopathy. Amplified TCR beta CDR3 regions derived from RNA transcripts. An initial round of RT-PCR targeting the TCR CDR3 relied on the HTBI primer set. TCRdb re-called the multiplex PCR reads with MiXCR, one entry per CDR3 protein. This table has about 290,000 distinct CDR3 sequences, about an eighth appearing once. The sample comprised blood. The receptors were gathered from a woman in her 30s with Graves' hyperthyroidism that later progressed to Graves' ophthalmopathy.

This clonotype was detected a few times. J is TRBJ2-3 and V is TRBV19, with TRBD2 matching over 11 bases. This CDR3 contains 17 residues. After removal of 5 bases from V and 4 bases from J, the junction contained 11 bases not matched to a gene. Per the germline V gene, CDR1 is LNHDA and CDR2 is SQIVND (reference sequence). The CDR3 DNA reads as TGTGCCAGTAGTGCCCTACTAGCGGGAGTTGGTTCAGATACGCAGTATTTT. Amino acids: CASSALLAGVGSDTQYF.

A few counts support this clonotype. The CDR3 spells CASSFSETNNEQFF. CDR3 nucleotides: TGTGCCAGCAGTTTCTCAGAGACCAACAATGAGCAGTTCTTC. The chain joins TRBV6-2 or TRBV6-3 to TRBJ2-1; D gene uncertain. The CDR3 contains 14 residues. In germline, CDR1 is MNHEY, CDR2 SVGEGT. V was pared by 4 bases and J by 5 bases, with 12 bases between.

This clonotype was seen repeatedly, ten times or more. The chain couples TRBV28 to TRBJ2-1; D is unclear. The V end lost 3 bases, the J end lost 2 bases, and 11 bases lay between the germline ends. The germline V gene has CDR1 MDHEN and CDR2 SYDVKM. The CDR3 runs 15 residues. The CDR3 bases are TGTGCCAGCAGTTTGGGTCAGGTTACCTACAATGAGCAGTTCTTC. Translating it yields CASSLGQVTYNEQFF.

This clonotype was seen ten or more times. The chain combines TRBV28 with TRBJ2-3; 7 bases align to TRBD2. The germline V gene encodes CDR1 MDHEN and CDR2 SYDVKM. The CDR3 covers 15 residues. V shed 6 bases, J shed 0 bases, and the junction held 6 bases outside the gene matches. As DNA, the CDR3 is TGTGCCAGCAGCCTGCGGGACTACAGCACAGATACGCAGTATTTT. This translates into CASSLRDYSTDTQYF.

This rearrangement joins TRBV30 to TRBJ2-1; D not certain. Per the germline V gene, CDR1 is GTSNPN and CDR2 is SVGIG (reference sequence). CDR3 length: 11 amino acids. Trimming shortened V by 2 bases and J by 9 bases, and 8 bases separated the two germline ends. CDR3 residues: CAWSTHGEQFF. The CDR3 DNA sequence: TGTGCCTGGAGTACCCACGGTGAGCAGTTCTTC. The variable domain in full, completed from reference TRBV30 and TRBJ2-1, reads SQTIHQWPATLVQPVGSPLSLECTVEGTSNPNLYWYRQAAGRGLQLLFYSVGIGQISSEVPQNLSASRPQDRQFILSSKKLLLSDSGFYLCAWSTHGEQFFGPGTRLTVL.

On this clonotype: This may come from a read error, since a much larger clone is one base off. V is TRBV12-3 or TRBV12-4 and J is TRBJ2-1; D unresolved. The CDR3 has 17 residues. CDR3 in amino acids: CASSSSGGRNSYDEQFF. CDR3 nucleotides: TGTGCCAGCAGTTCAAGTGGTGGCAGAAACTCCTACGATGAGCAGTTCTTC.

The chain's CDR3 is CAWDLAGEQYF. The CDR3, as DNA: TGTGCCTGGGACTTAGCAGGGGAGCAGTACTTC. The chain recombines TRBV30 with TRBJ2-7, with a tentative D call TRBD1 (5 bases). The germline CDR1 and CDR2 sequences are GTSNPN and SVGIG (reference sequence). V shed 5 bases and J shed 7 bases, with 12 bases lying between them. The CDR3 is 11 amino acids.

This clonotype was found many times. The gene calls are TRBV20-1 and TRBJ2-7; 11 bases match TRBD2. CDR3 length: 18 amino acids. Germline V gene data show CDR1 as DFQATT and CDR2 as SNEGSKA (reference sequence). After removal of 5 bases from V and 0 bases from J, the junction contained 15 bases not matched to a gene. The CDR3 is CSAGGPLRGLADSYEQYF. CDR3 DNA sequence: TGCAGTGCTGGGGGACCTCTAAGGGGACTAGCGGACTCCTACGAGCAGTACTTC.

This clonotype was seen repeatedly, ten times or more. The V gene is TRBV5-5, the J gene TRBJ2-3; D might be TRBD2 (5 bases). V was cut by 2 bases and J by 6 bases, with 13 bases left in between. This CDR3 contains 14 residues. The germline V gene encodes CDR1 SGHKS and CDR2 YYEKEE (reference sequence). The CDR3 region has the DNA TGTGCCAGCAGCTTCGGTCCGGGGTGGGATACGCAGTATTTT. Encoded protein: CASSFGPGWDTQYF.

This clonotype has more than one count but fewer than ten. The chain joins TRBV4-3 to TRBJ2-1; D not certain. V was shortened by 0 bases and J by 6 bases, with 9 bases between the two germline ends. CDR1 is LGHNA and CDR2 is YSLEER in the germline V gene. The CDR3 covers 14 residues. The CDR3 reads CASSQDFSFNEQFF. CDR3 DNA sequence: TGCGCCAGCAGCCAAGATTTTAGCTTCAATGAGCAGTTCTTC.

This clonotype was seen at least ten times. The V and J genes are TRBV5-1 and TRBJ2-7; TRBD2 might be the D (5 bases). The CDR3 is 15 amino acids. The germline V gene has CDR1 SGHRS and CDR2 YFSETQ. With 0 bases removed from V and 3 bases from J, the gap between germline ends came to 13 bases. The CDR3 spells CASSLAPGEIYEQYF. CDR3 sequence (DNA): TGCGCCAGCAGCTTGGCCCCCGGGGAGATCTACGAGCAGTACTTC.

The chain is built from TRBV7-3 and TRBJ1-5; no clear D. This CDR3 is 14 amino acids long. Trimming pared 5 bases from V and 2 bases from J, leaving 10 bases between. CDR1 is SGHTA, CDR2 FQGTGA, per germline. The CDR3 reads CASSPNGCNQPQHF. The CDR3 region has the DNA TGTGCCAGCAGCCCCAACGGCTGCAATCAGCCCCAGCATTTT.

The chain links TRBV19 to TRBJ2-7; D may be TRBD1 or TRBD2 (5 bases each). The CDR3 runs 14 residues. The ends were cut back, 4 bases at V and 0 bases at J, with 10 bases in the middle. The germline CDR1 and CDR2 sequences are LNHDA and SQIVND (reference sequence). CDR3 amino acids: CASSKGRNSYEQYF. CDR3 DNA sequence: TGTGCCAGTAGTAAGGGACGGAACTCCTACGAGCAGTACTTC.

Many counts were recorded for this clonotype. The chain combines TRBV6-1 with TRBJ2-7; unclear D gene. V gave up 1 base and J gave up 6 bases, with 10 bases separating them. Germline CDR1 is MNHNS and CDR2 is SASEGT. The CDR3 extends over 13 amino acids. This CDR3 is CASSEVQAGEQYF. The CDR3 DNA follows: TGTGCCAGCAGTGAAGTCCAGGCCGGCGAGCAGTACTTC.

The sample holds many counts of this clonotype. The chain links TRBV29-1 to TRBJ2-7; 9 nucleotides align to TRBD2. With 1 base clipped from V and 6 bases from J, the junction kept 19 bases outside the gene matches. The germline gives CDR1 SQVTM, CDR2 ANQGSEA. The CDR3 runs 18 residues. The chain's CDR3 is CSVEGFSASGIRAGEQYF. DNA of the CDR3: TGCAGCGTTGAAGGTTTTTCGGCTAGCGGGATACGAGCTGGCGAGCAGTACTTC.

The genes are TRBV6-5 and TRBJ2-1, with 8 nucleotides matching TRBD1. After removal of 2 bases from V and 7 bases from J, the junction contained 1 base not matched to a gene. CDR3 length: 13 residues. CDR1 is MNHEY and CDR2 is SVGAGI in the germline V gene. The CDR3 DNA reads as TGTGCCAGCAGTTACACAGGGGGTAATGAGCAGTTCTTC. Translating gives CASSYTGGNEQFF.

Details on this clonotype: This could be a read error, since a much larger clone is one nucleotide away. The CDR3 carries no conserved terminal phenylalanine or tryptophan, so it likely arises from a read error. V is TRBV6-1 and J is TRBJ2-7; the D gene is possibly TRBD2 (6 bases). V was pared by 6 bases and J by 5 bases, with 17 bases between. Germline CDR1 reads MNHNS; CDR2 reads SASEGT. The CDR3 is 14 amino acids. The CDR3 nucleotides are TGTGCCAGCAGGGTCACTAGCCACCTCGACGAGCAGTACTAC. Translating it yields CASRVTSHLDEQYY.

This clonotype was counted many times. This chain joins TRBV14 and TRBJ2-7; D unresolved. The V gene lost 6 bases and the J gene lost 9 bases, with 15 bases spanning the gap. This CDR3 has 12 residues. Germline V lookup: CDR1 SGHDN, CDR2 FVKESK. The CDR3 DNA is TGTGCCAGCAGTCAACTTCGAGAAGCGCAGTACTTC. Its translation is CASSQLREAQYF.

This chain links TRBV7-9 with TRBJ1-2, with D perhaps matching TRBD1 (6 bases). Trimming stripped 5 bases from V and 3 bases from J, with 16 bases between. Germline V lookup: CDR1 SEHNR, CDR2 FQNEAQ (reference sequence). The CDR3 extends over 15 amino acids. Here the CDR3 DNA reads TGTGCCAGCAGCGCCGCGGGGGCGCGATACTATGGCTACACCTTC. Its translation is CASSAAGARYYGYTF.

The CDR3 sequence is CASSQYGNRGRNTGELFF. The CDR3 bases are TGTGCCAGCAGCCAATACGGTAATCGGGGCAGGAACACCGGGGAGCTGTTTTTT. The chain recombines TRBV7-6 with TRBJ2-2; D may correspond to TRBD1 or TRBD2 (5 bases each). CDR1 is SGHVS, CDR2 FNYEAQ, per germline. V lost 5 bases and J lost 1, with 20 bases in between. There are 18 residues in the CDR3.

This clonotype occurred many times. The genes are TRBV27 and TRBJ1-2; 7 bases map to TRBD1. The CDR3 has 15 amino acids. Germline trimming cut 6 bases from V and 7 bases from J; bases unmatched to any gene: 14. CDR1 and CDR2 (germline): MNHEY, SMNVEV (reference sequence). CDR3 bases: TGTGCCAGCAGCCCTTGGGAGGGGGCACTGCTTGGCTACACCTTC. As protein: CASSPWEGALLGYTF.